This T cell receptor beta chain derives from a study of blood T cell repertoires in COVID-19. About the study: Researchers got acute and convalescent COVID-19 samples from the United States, Italy and Spain. PBMCs, B-cell-depleted T cells, or T cells provided the cDNA or gDNA that made up the material.

Enrolled during active infection, Seattle patients were then followed longitudinally. Germline V gives CDR1 MNHEY, CDR2 SVGEGT. V was pared by 4 bases and J by 3 bases, with 11 bases of the junction left unmatched. This CDR3 is 18 amino acids long. Original analysis: For nucleated cells, counts were estimated from reference gene primer amplification. TCRdb's table, derived via immunoSEQ multiplex PCR, lists solely in-frame clones and lacks some. Clone size and V and J calls were adopted from that table, with D and trimming inferred from the DNA. The sample consists of more than 200,000 clones, around nine tenths of them appearing once.

Sequencing was done on a sample of peripheral blood. V usage is TRBV6-2 or TRBV6-3 and J usage is TRBJ2-4; 11 positions agree with TRBD2. The TCR originated in a woman aged 60-75 years with COVID-19, enrolled during active disease. The CDR3 DNA follows: TGTGCCAGCAGTTCCCCCCTGACTAGCGGGATAAGCAAAAACATTCAGTACTTC. Amino acids: CASSSPLTSGISKNIQYF.